Listed below are T cell receptor beta chains from one sample, sequenced in a study of technical replicates of blood from several donors. The repertoire was sequenced with immunoSEQ multiplex PCR; TCRdb's copy has only in-frame clones and lacks some. Of roughly 69,000 clones in the sample, 95% to 97% were seen once. The sample taken for sequencing was T cells isolated from PBMCs. These receptors were collected from a human donor in good health. The CDR3 runs from the conserved cysteine through the conserved F or W. The D gene is left open where the match is weak. Where a row states a size, it is once, few, many or the class of an expanded clone; other rows omit it.

clone_size: NA
v_call: TRBV5-1
j_call: TRBJ2-7
d_call: TRBD2
cdr3_aa: CASSLYGRATYEQYF
cdr3_nt: TGCGCCAGCAGCTTGTACGGGAGGGCGACCTACGAGCAGTACTTC

clone_size: NA
v_call: TRBV2
j_call: TRBJ2-5
d_call: TRBD1
cdr3_aa: CASSVRDRGWLETQYF
cdr3_nt: TGTGCCAGCAGTGTCCGGGACAGGGGTTGGTTAGAGACCCAGTACTTC

clone_size: once
v_call: TRBV11-3
j_call: TRBJ1-1
d_call: NA
cdr3_aa: CASSFWGRVNTEAFF
cdr3_nt: TGTGCCAGCAGCTTCTGGGGGCGCGTAAACACTGAAGCTTTCTTT

clone_size: NA
v_call: TRBV6-5
j_call: TRBJ2-2
d_call: NA
cdr3_aa: CASSYPSGELFF
cdr3_nt: TGTGCCAGCAGTTACCCGTCCGGGGAGCTGTTTTTT

clone_size: NA
v_call: TRBV11-2
j_call: TRBJ2-5
d_call: NA
cdr3_aa: CASSPQTSGGFETQYF
cdr3_nt: TGTGCCAGCAGCCCTCAGACTAGTGGGGGGTTTGAGACCCAGTACTTC

clone_size: NA
v_call: TRBV5-1
j_call: TRBJ2-5
d_call: NA
cdr3_aa: CASSIGVQETQYF
cdr3_nt: TGCGCCAGCAGCATAGGGGTACAGGAGACCCAGTACTTC

clone_size: once
v_call: TRBV4-1
j_call: TRBJ2-1
d_call: TRBD2
cdr3_aa: CASSQGLAGPNEQFF
cdr3_nt: TGCGCCAGCAGCCAGGGACTAGCGGGGCCCAATGAGCAGTTCTTC

clone_size: NA
v_call: TRBV6-1
j_call: TRBJ2-7
d_call: TRBD2
cdr3_aa: CASSEFRLAGPYEQYF
cdr3_nt: TGTGCCAGCAGTGAATTCCGGCTAGCGGGCCCCTACGAGCAGTACTTC

clone_size: NA
v_call: TRBV7-8
j_call: TRBJ1-3
d_call: NA
cdr3_aa: CASTTPSSGNTIYF
cdr3_nt: TGTGCCAGCACGACTCCCAGCTCCGGAAACACCATATATTTT

clone_size: NA
v_call: TRBV18
j_call: TRBJ1-1
d_call: TRBD1
cdr3_aa: CASSHRGKAEAFF
cdr3_nt: TGTGCCAGCTCACACAGGGGAAAGGCTGAAGCTTTCTTT

clone_size: NA
v_call: TRBV19
j_call: TRBJ1-2
d_call: NA
cdr3_aa: CASRGWAHDYGYTF
cdr3_nt: TGTGCCAGTAGAGGATGGGCTCACGACTATGGCTACACCTTC

clone_size: once
v_call: TRBV11-2
j_call: TRBJ2-7
d_call: TRBD2
cdr3_aa: CASSLIAGAHYEQYF
cdr3_nt: TGTGCCAGCAGCTTAATAGCGGGAGCCCACTACGAGCAGTACTTC

clone_size: NA
v_call: TRBV6-5
j_call: TRBJ1-2
d_call: TRBD1
cdr3_aa: CASSQGVGYTF
cdr3_nt: TGTGCCAGCAGCCAGGGGGTTGGCTACACCTTC

clone_size: NA
v_call: TRBV6-5
j_call: TRBJ1-2
d_call: NA
cdr3_aa: CASSYSRGSYGYTF
cdr3_nt: TGTGCCAGCAGTTACTCCAGGGGTAGCTATGGCTACACCTTC